This T cell receptor beta chain emerged from a study of cytomegalovirus exposure and HLA in healthy donors. The length of the CDR3 is 17 residues. The V segment lost 4 bases and the J segment 0 bases; nucleotides outside the gene matches: 3. Germline V CDR1 and CDR2: SNHLY, FYNNEI. PCR amplification relied on 60 Vbeta primers (plus 13 Jbeta primers). Libraries were prepared by immunoSEQ multiplex PCR; TCRdb keeps only in-frame clonotypes and omits some of them. The table lists 200,000 to 250,000 clones, more than 65% of them singletons. The clonotype comes from a woman in her twenties or thirties in good health and CMV-seronegative. The sample taken for sequencing was PBMCs. The V gene is TRBV2, the J gene TRBJ2-3; the match to TRBD2 covers 14 bases. CDR3 bases: TGTGCCAGCAGTGGTTGGACTAGCGGGGGGAGCACAGATACGCAGTATTTT. Its protein is CASSGWTSGGSTDTQYF.